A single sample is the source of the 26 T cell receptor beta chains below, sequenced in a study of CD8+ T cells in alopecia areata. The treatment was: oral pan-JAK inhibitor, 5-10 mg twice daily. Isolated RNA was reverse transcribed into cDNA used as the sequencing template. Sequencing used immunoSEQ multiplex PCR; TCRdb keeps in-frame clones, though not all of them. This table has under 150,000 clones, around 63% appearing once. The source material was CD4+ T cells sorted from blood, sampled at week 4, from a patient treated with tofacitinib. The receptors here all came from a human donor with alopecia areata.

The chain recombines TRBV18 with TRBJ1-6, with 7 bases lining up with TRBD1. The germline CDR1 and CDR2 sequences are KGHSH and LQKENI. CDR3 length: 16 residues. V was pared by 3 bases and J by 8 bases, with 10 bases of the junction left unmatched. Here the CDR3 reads CASSPFQGGRDSPLHF. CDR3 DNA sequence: TGTGCCAGCTCACCGTTCCAGGGGGGAAGGGATTCACCCCTCCACTTT. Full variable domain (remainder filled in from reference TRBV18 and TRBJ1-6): NAGVMQNPRHLVRRRGQEARLRCSPMKGHSHVYWYRQLPEEGLKFMVYLQKENIIDESGMPKERFSAEFPKEGPSILRIQQVVRGDSAAYFCASSPFQGGRDSPLHFGNGTRLTVT.

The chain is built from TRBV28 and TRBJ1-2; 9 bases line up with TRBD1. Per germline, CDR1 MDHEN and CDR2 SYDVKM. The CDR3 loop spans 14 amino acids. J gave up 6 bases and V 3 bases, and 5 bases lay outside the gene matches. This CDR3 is CASSFTGGGDGYTF. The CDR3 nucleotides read TGTGCCAGCAGTTTTACAGGGGGCGGGGATGGCTACACCTTC.

Here the CDR3 DNA reads TGTGCCAGCAGCCTTTGGGGGCAAGAGACCCAGTACTTC. Translating gives CASSLWGQETQYF. The genes are TRBV7-3 and TRBJ2-5; D is perhaps TRBD1 or TRBD2 (5 bases each). The CDR3 sequence is 13 residues long. Germline-derived CDR1 and CDR2 are SGHTA and FQGTGA. V lost 5 bases and J 2 bases, leaving 9 bases between the germline ends.

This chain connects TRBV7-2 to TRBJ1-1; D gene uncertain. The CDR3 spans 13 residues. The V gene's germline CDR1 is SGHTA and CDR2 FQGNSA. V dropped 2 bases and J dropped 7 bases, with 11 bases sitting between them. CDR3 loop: CASSLSANGEAFF. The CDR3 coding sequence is TGTGCCAGCAGCTTATCTGCAAACGGTGAAGCTTTCTTT. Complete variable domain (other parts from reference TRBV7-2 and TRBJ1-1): GAGVSQSPSNKVTEKGKDVELRCDPISGHTALYWYRQSLGQGLEFLIYFQGNSAPDKSGLPSDRFSAERTGGSVSTLTIQRTQQEDSAVYLCASSLSANGEAFFGQGTRLTVV.

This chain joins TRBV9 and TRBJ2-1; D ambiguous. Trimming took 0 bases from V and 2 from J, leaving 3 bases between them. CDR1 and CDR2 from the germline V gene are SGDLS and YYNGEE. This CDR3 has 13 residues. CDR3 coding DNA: TGTGCCAGCAGCGTAGTACCCTACAATGAGCAGTTCTTC. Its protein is CASSVVPYNEQFF.

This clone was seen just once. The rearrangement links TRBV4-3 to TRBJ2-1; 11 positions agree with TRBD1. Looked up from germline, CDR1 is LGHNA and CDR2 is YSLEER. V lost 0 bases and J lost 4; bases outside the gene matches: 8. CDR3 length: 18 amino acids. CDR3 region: CASSQDPAGQGVYNEQFF. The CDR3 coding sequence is TGCGCCAGCAGCCAAGATCCCGCGGGACAGGGGGTTTACAATGAGCAGTTCTTC.

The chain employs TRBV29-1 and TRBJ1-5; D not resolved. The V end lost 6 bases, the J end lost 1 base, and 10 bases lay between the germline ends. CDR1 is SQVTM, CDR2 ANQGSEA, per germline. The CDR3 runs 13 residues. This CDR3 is CSVRVGSNQPQHF. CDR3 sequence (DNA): TGCAGCGTACGGGTGGGAAGCAATCAGCCCCAGCATTTT.

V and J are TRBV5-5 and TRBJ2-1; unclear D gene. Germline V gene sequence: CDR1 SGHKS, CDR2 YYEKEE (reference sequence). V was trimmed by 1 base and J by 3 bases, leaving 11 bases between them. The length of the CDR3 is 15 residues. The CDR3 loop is CASSLSGSNYNEQFF. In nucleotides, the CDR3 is TGTGCCAGCAGCTTGTCGGGCAGCAACTACAATGAGCAGTTCTTC. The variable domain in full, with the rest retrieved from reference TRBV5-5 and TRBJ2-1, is DAGVTQSPTHLIKTRGQQVTLRCSPISGHKSVSWYQQVLGQGPQFIFQYYEKEERGRGNFPDRFSARQFPNYSSELNVNALLLGDSALYLCASSLSGSNYNEQFFGPGTRLTVL.

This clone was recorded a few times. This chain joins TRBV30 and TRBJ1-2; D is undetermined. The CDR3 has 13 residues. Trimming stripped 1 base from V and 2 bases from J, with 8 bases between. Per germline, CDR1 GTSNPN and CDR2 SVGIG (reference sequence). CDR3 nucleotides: TGTGCCTGGAGTGCGGACGAAAACTATGGCTACACCTTC. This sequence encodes CAWSADENYGYTF. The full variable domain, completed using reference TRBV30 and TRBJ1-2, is SQTIHQWPATLVQPVGSPLSLECTVEGTSNPNLYWYRQAAGRGLQLLFYSVGIGQISSEVPQNLSASRPQDRQFILSSKKLLLSDSGFYLCAWSADENYGYTFGSGTRLTVV.

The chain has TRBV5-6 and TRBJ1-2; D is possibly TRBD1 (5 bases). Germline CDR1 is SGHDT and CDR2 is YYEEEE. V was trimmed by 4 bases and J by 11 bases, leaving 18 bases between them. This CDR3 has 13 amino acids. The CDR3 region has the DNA TGTGCCAGCAGCCTCGGGACTGCGGACGGGTACACCTTC. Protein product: CASSLGTADGYTF.

The chain's CDR3 is CSVELGNYEQYF. The CDR3 DNA reads as TGCAGCGTTGAGCTGGGGAACTACGAGCAGTACTTC. This rearrangement joins TRBV29-1 to TRBJ2-7; D is unresolved. Germline V CDR1 and CDR2: SQVTM, ANQGSEA. The V and J ends lost 3 bases and 3 bases respectively, with 9 bases between them. There are 12 residues in the CDR3.

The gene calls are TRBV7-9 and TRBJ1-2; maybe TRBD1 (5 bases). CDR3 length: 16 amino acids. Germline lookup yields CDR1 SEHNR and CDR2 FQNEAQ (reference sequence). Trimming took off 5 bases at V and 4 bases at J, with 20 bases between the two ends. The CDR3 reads CASSEPSIDSPYGYTF. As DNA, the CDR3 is TGTGCCAGCAGCGAGCCCTCCATCGACAGTCCCTATGGCTACACCTTC.

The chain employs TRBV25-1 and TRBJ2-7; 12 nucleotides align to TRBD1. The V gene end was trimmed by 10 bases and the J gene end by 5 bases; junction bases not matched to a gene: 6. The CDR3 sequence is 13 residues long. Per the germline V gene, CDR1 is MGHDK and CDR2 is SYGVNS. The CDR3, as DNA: TGTGCCACGGGGACAGGGGGCCTCCACGAGCAGTACTTC. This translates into CATGTGGLHEQYF.

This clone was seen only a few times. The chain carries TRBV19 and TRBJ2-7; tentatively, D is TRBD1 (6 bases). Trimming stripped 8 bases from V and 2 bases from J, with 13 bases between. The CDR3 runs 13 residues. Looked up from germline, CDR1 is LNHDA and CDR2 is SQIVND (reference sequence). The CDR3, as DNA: TGTGCCAGTCGCAGGGGACCAACCTACGAGCAGTACTTC. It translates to CASRRGPTYEQYF.

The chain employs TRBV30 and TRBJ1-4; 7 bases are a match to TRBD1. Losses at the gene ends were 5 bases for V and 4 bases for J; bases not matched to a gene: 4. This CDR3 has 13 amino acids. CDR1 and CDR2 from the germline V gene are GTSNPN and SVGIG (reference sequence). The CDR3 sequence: CAWGRQGNEKLFF. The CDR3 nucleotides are TGTGCCTGGGGGAGACAGGGTAATGAAAAACTGTTTTTT.

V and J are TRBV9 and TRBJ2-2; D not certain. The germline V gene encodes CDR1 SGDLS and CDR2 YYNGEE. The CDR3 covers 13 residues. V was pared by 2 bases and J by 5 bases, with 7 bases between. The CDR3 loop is CASSVPGTGELFF. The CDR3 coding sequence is TGTGCCAGCAGCGTGCCTGGGACCGGGGAGCTGTTTTTT.

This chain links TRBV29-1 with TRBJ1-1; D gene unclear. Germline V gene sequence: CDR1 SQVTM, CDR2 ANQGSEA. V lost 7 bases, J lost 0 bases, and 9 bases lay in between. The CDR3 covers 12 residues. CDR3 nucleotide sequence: TGCAGCGCCCTGACGGTGAACACTGAAGCTTTCTTT. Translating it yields CSALTVNTEAFF. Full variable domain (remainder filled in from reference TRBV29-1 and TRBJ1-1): SAVISQKPSRDICQRGTSLTIQCQVDSQVTMMFWYRQQPGQSLTLIATANQGSEATYESGFVIDKFPISRPNLTFSTLTVSNMSPEDSSIYLCSALTVNTEAFFGQGTRLTVV.

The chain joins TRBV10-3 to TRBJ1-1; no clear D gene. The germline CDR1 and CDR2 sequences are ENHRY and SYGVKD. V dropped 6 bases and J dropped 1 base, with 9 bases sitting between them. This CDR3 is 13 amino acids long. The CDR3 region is CAIRKTGNTEAFF. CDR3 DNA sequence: TGTGCCATCAGAAAGACGGGGAACACTGAAGCTTTCTTT.

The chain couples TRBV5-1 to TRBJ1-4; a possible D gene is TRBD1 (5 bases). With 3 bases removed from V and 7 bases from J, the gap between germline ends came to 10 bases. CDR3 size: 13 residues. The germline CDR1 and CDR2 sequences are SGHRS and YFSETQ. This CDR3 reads CASSSQGGEKLFF. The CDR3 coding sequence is TGCGCCAGCAGCTCGCAGGGTGGTGAAAAACTGTTTTTT.

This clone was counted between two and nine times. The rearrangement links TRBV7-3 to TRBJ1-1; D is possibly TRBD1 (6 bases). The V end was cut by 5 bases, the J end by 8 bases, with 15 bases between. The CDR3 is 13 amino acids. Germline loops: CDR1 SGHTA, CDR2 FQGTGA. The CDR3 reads CASSAGTPREAFF. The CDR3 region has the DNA TGTGCCAGCAGCGCTGGGACACCCCGAGAAGCTTTCTTT.

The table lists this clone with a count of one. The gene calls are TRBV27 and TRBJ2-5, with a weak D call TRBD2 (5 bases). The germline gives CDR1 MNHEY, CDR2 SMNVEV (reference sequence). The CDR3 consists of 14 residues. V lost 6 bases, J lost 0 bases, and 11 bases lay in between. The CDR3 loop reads CASRDSRYQETQYF. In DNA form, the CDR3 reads TGTGCCAGCAGGGACTCCCGATACCAAGAGACCCAGTACTTC.

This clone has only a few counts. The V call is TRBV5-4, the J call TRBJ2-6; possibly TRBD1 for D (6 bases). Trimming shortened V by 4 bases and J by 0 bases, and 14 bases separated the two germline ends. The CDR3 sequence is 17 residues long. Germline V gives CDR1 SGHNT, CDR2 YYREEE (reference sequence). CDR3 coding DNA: TGTGCCAGCAGCCCTGTGCGAGGGGGCTCTGGGGCCAACGTCCTGACTTTC. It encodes CASSPVRGGSGANVLTF.

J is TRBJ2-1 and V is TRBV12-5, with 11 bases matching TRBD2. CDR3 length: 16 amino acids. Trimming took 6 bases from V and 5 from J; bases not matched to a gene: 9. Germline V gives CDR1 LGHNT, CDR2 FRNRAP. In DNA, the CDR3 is TGTGCTAGTGGGCCCGGGACTAGCGGACGCGACAATGAGCAGTTCTTC. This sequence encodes CASGPGTSGRDNEQFF.

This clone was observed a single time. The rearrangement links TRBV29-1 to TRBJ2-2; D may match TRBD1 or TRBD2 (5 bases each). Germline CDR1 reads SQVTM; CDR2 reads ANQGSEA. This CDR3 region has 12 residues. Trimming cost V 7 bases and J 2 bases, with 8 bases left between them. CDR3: CSGGSNTGELFF. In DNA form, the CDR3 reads TGCAGCGGGGGGTCTAACACCGGGGAGCTGTTTTTT.

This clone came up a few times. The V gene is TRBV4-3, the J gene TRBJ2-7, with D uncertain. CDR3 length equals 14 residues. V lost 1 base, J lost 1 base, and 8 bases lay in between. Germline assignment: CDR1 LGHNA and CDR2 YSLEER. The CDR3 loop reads CASSQVVLSYEQYF. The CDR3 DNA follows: TGCGCCAGCAGCCAAGTGGTGTTATCCTACGAGCAGTACTTC.

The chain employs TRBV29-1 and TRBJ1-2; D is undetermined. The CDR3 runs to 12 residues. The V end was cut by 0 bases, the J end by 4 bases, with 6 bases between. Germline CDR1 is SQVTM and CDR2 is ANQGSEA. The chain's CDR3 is CSVEEDPYGYTF. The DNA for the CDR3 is TGCAGCGTTGAAGAGGACCCCTATGGCTACACCTTC.